This TCR beta chain comes out of a study of identical twins. Findings of the study overall: The authors noted that invariant MAIT and iNKT cells could partly confound zero-insertion analyses. Within cord blood, abundant beta clonotypes carried fewer insertions, but memory repertoires showed no such trend. It was cross-sectional statistical analysis, not following the same donors, that the conclusions relied on.

Germline assignment: CDR1 SGHVS and CDR2 FQNEAQ. The CDR3 covers 15 residues. The ends were cut back, 5 bases at V and 7 bases at J, with 15 bases in the middle. A universal primer site came from template switching; cDNA carried unique molecular identifiers. TCRdb re-derived calls from the 5' RACE reads in MiXCR, one entry per CDR3 protein. This sample has roughly 290,000 distinct CDR3 sequences, with 8% to 9% found just once. Details on this clonotype: Antigen: not known.

The data were also submitted as part of a second study, on yellow fever vaccine responses in identical twins.

This receptor was obtained from a woman between 18 and 29 years old in good health. Sample: memory (CD45RO+) T cells sorted from blood. The chain links TRBV7-8 to TRBJ1-6, with D maybe TRBD1 (5 bases). CDR3 DNA sequence: TGTGCCAGCAGCCTAGATGGGGCACCGAATTCACCCCTCCACTTT. It encodes CASSLDGAPNSPLHF.